A selection of T cell receptor beta chains follows, all from one sample in a study of cytomegalovirus exposure and HLA in healthy donors. Assay used: immunoSEQ multiplex PCR; TCRdb lists only in-frame clones, some missing. The sample holds over 150,000 clones, around 70% seen once. Sequences were obtained from PBMCs. The receptors come from a male donor in good health and CMV-seronegative. CDR3s leave out the opening cysteine and the closing phenylalanine or tryptophan.

TRBV28	TRBJ2-1	ASRRGSSYNEQF
TRBV4-1	TRBJ1-5	ASSQGAYSNQPQH
TRBV18	TRBJ1-3	ATKEGARSGNTIY
TRBV7-2	TRBJ2-3	ASNTGVGTDTQY
TRBV6-5	TRBJ1-1	ASSHGGLAF
TRBV6-5	TRBJ2-1	ASSYGPGNTNEQF
TRBV5-1	TRBJ1-2	ASTGTGAYQGYT
TRBV15	TRBJ1-5	ATGPGRGNQPQH
TRBV7-9	TRBJ1-3	ASSLRVSGSGNTIY
TRBV6-6	TRBJ2-1	ASRGSGTSKYNEQF
TRBV6-5	TRBJ2-1	ATLIYNEQF
TRBV6-5	TRBJ1-1	ASSYSRDTEAF